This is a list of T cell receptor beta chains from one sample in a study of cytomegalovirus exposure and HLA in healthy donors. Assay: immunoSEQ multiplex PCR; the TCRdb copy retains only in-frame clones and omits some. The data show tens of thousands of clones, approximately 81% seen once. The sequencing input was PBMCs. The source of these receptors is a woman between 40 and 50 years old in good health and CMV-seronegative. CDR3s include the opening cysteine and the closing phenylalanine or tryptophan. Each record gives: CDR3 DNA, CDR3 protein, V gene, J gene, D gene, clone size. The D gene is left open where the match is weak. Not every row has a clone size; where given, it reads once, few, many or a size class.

TGTGCCAGCAGCTTCACAGGGATTTATAATTCACCCCTCCACTTT	CASSFTGIYNSPLHF	TRBV2	TRBJ1-6	NA	NA
TGTGCCAGCAGCCTTTCGACAGGGGGTCAGCCCCAGCATTTT	CASSLSTGGQPQHF	TRBV7-8	TRBJ1-5	TRBD1	NA
TGCAGCGTTGAGCCCCGGAGCACTGAAGCTTTCTTT	CSVEPRSTEAFF	TRBV29-1	TRBJ1-1	NA	few
TGTGCCATCAGTGTGCAGGGGGCCGGGGAAAAACTGTTTTTT	CAISVQGAGEKLFF	TRBV10-3	TRBJ1-4	TRBD1	NA
TGTGCCAGCAGTGTAGGGGGCGGCTCTGGGGCCAACGTCCTGACTTTC	CASSVGGGSGANVLTF	TRBV25-1	TRBJ2-6	TRBD1	once
TGTGCCATCAGTGGGAGTGGGAGGACAGGGGACCTCTATGGCTACACCTTC	CAISGSGRTGDLYGYTF	TRBV10-3	TRBJ1-2	TRBD1	NA
TGCAGCGTTGAGCAGACAGGGACTTTTCCGAACACTGAAGCTTTCTTT	CSVEQTGTFPNTEAFF	TRBV29-1	TRBJ1-1	TRBD1	NA
TGTGCCAGCAGTCACTACGGGACTAGCGGAGCGGTCGGGGAGCTGTTTTTT	CASSHYGTSGAVGELFF	TRBV27	TRBJ2-2	TRBD2	NA
TGCGCCAGCAGCCAAGGACAGGGCCCCCCCGGGGAGCTGTTTTTT	CASSQGQGPPGELFF	TRBV4-1	TRBJ2-2	TRBD1	once
TGTGCCAGCGAGCCCAGGAGGATTAATGAAAAACTGTTTTTT	CASEPRRINEKLFF	TRBV2	TRBJ1-4	NA	few
TGTGCCAGCAGTCCAATTAGCGGGAAGAGCTCCTACGAGCAGTACTTC	CASSPISGKSSYEQYF	TRBV7-2	TRBJ2-7	TRBD2	NA
TGTGCCAGCAAGACTAGCGGGACAAACACCGGGGAGCTGTTTTTT	CASKTSGTNTGELFF	TRBV2	TRBJ2-2	TRBD2	NA
TGCGCCAGCAGCTGGGGACAGAGAGGCTACGAGCAGTACTTC	CASSWGQRGYEQYF	TRBV5-1	TRBJ2-7	TRBD1	NA
TGTGCCAGCAGCTTAACGGGAGGCGGGGGGGTCTATAGCACAGATACGCAGTATTTT	CASSLTGGGGVYSTDTQYF	TRBV7-3	TRBJ2-3	TRBD2	NA
TGCGCCAGCAGCTTAAAGGGAGTGCGTGGGAATGAGCAGTTCTTC	CASSLKGVRGNEQFF	TRBV5-1	TRBJ2-1	NA	NA
TGTGCCAGCAGCAGACCGGGACAGGCCTACGAGCAGTACTTC	CASSRPGQAYEQYF	TRBV5-6	TRBJ2-7	TRBD1	NA
TGCGCCAGCAGCTTGGGGGGCACAGGGGGTCAGCCCCAGCATTTT	CASSLGGTGGQPQHF	TRBV5-1	TRBJ1-5	TRBD1	NA
TGTGCCAGCAGTTCAAGACAGGGGGCGAAAGTCTACGAGCAGTACTTC	CASSSRQGAKVYEQYF	TRBV27	TRBJ2-7	TRBD1	NA